This T cell receptor beta chain was sequenced for a study of glioma-infiltrating T cells after dendritic cell vaccination. V gave up 4 bases and J gave up 4 bases, with 13 bases separating them. Germline CDR1 and CDR2: ENHRY and SYGVKD. The CDR3 has 14 residues. Described time point: after dendritic cell vaccination, including at tumor progression/relapse. Fresh-frozen tumor tissue and more than two years of survival data were available for all. Sequenced by immunoSEQ multiplex PCR; TCRdb stores in-frame clones only, minus some. The sample yields 90,000 to 140,000 clones, almost 90% seen once. This sample comprised blood, obtained after dendritic cell vaccination. The clonotype comes from a human donor with glioblastoma. The J gene is TRBJ1-1, the V gene TRBV10-3; no reliable D call. This chain's CDR3 is CAISGVAAGTEAFF. The CDR3 nucleotides are TGTGCCATCAGTGGAGTTGCAGCGGGCACTGAAGCTTTCTTT.